This T cell receptor (beta chain) was found in a study of shared clonotypes between healthy human individuals. On the study more broadly: Every donor yielded three CD4 naive, three CD4 memory, two CD8 naive and one CD8 memory plate. Study-level results: Investigators collected only blood, and repertoires in tissues likely differ.

As processed by the authors: ImmunoSEQ output lacked quality scores and full-length reads, limiting matched filtering. Using immunoSEQ multiplex PCR, the repertoire was profiled, and TCRdb retains in-frame clones only, with some absent. V and J calls and clone size come straight from that table; D and trimming were deduced from the DNA. Altogether around 2.1 million clones are present, 90% to 95% being singletons, with the ten largest covering more than 1.5%. CD8 cells classed as naive were CD45RO-negative and positively selected for CCR7, excluding terminally differentiated effector memory CD45RA+ cells. Concerning this clone: What it binds is unknown.

After removal of 4 bases from V and 2 bases from J, the junction contained 6 bases not matched to a gene. The V gene's germline CDR1 is MNHEY and CDR2 SMNVEV (reference sequence). The CDR3 has 15 amino acids. The chain recombines TRBV27 with TRBJ2-3, with TRBD1 matching over 7 bases. The sequencing input was naive CD8+ T cells from PBMCs. This TCR was recovered from a man aged 18 to 30 in good health. Some clones in this sample may be carry-over from other donors' samples. This CDR3 reads CASSSGQDVTDTQYF. In DNA, the CDR3 is TGTGCCAGCAGTTCAGGACAGGACGTCACAGATACGCAGTATTTT.